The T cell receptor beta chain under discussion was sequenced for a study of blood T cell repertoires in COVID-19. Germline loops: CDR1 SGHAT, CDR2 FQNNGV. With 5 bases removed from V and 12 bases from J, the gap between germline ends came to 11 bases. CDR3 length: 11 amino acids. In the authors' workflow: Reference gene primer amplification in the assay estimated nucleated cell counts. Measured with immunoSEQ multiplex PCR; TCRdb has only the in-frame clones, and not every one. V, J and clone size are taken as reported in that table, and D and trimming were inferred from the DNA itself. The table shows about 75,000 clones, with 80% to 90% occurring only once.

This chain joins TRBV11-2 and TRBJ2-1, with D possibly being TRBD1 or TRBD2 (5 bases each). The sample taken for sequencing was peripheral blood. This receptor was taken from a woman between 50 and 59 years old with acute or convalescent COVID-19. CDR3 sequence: CASSLGELQFF. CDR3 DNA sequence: TGTGCCAGCAGCCTAGGGGAGTTGCAGTTCTTC.